A selection of T cell receptor beta chains follows, all from one sample in a study of post-analysis software for immune sequencing data. TCRdb re-called the PCR reads with MiXCR, one entry per CDR3 protein. The sample consists of 650,000 to 900,000 distinct CDR3 sequences, around 42% of them appearing once. Sequenced sample: blood. These receptors came from a girl aged 5-17 years with multiple sclerosis. Both conserved end residues are part of each CDR3. Each record gives: V gene, J gene, CDR3 protein.

TRBV6-1,TRBJ2-7,CASSEAGQEGYEQYF
TRBV20-1,TRBJ2-5,CSARFVGAREQYF
TRBV5-1,TRBJ2-3,CASSRGDRGRTDTQYF
TRBV5-1,TRBJ2-5,CASSPDGAGGETQYF
TRBV28,TRBJ2-3,CASSPRTSGHTDTQYF
TRBV7-2,TRBJ2-6,CASSLASRETFSGANVLTF
TRBV28,-,CASSTGDRFLPVSYEQYF
TRBV9,TRBJ2-7,CASSAGLAGATYEQYF
TRBV4-3,TRBJ2-7,CASSQDWAAAYEQYF
TRBV30,TRBJ2-4,CAWSVKDPYKQYF
TRBV6-5,TRBJ2-1,CASGLAGDHNEQFF
TRBV30,TRBJ2-1,CAWSLRRNLSYNEQFF
TRBV6-1,TRBJ2-5,CASTSRSAGQRPGTQYF
TRBV29-1,TRBJ1-1,CSAAGGGPLLNTEAFF
TRBV4-2,TRBJ2-7,CASSQDSGSETYEQYF
TRBV7-2,TRBJ2-5,CASTKRGPETQYF
TRBV13,TRBJ2-5,CASSLLGGRRQETQYF
TRBV4-3,-,CASSQDIGGLAVYEQYF
TRBV7-7,TRBJ2-5,CASASGRQETQYF
TRBV7-2,TRBJ2-7,CASSLALRSYKYF
TRBV9,-,CASSAEQYF
TRBV29-1,TRBJ2-1,CSVTQVTYNEQFF
TRBV2,TRBJ1-2,CASSVDRGATF
TRBV7-2,-,CASSRGLAGVMYEQYF
TRBV3-1,TRBJ2-5,CASSQVSGTSGRLYF
TRBV11-1,TRBJ2-1,CASSSTTGSSYNEQFF
TRBV10-3,TRBJ2-1,CAIMSLEFNEQFF
TRBV4-1,TRBJ2-1,CASSLEVVGNEQFF
TRBV7-2,-,CASSLKGLAGPEQYF
TRBV12-3/TRBV12-4,TRBJ2-7,CASSLVGGKNEQYF
TRBV2,-,CASRATHVETQYF
TRBV24-1,-,CATSDLDSQETQYF
TRBV6-2/TRBV6-3,TRBJ1-2,CASSLGLPVYGYTF
TRBV19,TRBJ1-2,CASSVHSQGYTF
TRBV2,TRBJ1-1,CASSERRGMAEAFF
TRBV5-1,TRBJ1-1,CASSLNTEAFF
TRBV12-3/TRBV12-4,TRBJ2-1,CASSLGVGGSSYNEQFF
TRBV20-1,TRBJ2-1,CSAPVAGSSYNEQFF
TRBV9,TRBJ2-1,CASTPEWGYSEQFF
TRBV9,TRBJ2-3,CASSQGGARVVDTQYF
TRBV6-6,TRBJ1-5,CASSYLSNQPQHF
TRBV6-2/TRBV6-3,TRBJ2-1,CASSVGLAGSNEQFF
TRBV10-3,TRBJ2-7,CAISESGSNEQYF
TRBV29-1,TRBJ1-1,CSVEDRQGNTEAFF
TRBV5-6,TRBJ2-5,CASSLATEETQYF
TRBV30,TRBJ2-3,CAWSYRGSTDTQYF
TRBV29-1,TRBJ2-7,CSVVTLAKRNEQYF
TRBV7-8,TRBJ2-3,CASSLKREGDTQYF
TRBV10-3,TRBJ1-5,CAISESGQGRGNQPQHF
TRBV5-1,TRBJ2-1,CASSLTGAGKRNEQFF
TRBV6-6,TRBJ1-2,CASSYGRNQPNYGYTF
TRBV4-3,TRBJ1-4,CASSQAQGEFEKLFF
TRBV20-1,TRBJ2-5,CSARGGNPVETQYF
TRBV4-1,TRBJ2-1,CASSPTSSGTSGRNDGQFF
TRBV10-3,TRBJ1-5,CAADNGDQPQHF
TRBV10-3,TRBJ1-5,CAISDSSKDRPQHF
TRBV29-1,TRBJ2-5,CSANRGRADETQYF